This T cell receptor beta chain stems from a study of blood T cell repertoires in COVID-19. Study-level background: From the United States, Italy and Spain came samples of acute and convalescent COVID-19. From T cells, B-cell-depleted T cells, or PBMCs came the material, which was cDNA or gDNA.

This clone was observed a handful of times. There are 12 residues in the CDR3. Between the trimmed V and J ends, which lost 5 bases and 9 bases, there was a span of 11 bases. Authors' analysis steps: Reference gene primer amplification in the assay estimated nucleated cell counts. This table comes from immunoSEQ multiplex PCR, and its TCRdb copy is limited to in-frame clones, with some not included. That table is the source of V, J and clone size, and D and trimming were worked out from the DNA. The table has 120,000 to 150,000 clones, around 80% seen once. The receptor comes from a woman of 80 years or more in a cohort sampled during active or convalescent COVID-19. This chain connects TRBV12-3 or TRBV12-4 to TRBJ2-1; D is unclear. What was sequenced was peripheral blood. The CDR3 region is CASSLTRGEQFF. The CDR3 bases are TGTGCCAGCAGTCTAACAAGAGGTGAGCAGTTCTTC.